A selection of T cell receptor beta chains follows, all from one sample in a study of cytomegalovirus exposure and HLA in healthy donors. The table came from immunoSEQ multiplex PCR; TCRdb's copy has only in-frame clones and leaves some out. The repertoire holds 100,000 to 150,000 clones, with around 72% as singletons. The sequenced sample was PBMCs. The receptor set was obtained from a woman aged 18 to 35 in good health and CMV-seronegative. CDR3s include the opening cysteine and the closing phenylalanine or tryptophan. The D gene is left open where the match is weak. Size is omitted from some rows. Given values are once, few, many or a class for expanded clones.

>NA|TRBJ2-3|once|TRBV4-1|15
CASSQSHSPTDTQYF
TGCGCCAGCAGCCAATCCCATAGCCCTACAGATACGCAGTATTTT
>TRBD2|TRBJ2-6|NA|TRBV6-1|19
CASSEYFPGRVSGANVLTF
TGTGCCAGCAGTGAATATTTCCCGGGGAGGGTCTCTGGGGCCAACGTCCTGACTTTC
>NA|TRBJ2-6|NA|TRBV5-4|19
CASRLNGRGGGSGANVLTF
TGTGCCAGCAGACTGAACGGAAGGGGGGGTGGCTCTGGGGCCAACGTCCTGACTTTC
>NA|TRBJ1-1|few|TRBV9|14
CASSVLYRRTEAFF
TGTGCCAGCAGCGTACTTTATCGGCGGACTGAAGCTTTCTTT
>NA|TRBJ2-7|NA|TRBV5-1|14
CASSLSASSYEQYF
TGCGCCAGCAGCTTGAGCGCTTCCTCCTACGAGCAGTACTTC
>TRBD1|TRBJ1-4|NA|TRBV2|16
CASIPDREGSGEKLFF
TGTGCCAGCATTCCTGACAGGGAAGGGTCGGGTGAAAAACTGTTTTTT
>NA|TRBJ2-7|NA|TRBV7-8|13
CASSPEGRYEQYF
TGTGCCAGCAGCCCTGAGGGCCGCTACGAGCAGTACTTC
>TRBD2|TRBJ2-5|NA|TRBV25-1|12
CASSTSGGEQYF
TGTGCCAGCAGTACTAGCGGAGGGGAGCAGTACTTC
>TRBD1|TRBJ2-1|NA|TRBV7-8|14
CASSWTGIGNEQFF
TGTGCCAGCAGCTGGACAGGGATTGGCAATGAGCAGTTCTTC
>NA|TRBJ1-1|NA|TRBV5-1|16
CASSLLSEGFNTEAFF
TGCGCCAGCAGCCTCCTTTCAGAGGGCTTTAACACTGAAGCTTTCTTT
>TRBD1|TRBJ1-4|NA|TRBV4-2|18
CASSQKPEGGGVVEKLFF
TGTGCCAGCAGCCAAAAGCCGGAAGGGGGCGGCGTGGTAGAAAAACTGTTTTTT
>NA|TRBJ2-2|NA|TRBV5-1|15
CASSSETGFTGELFF
TGCGCCAGCAGCTCCGAGACAGGCTTCACCGGGGAGCTGTTTTTT
>NA|TRBJ1-5|NA|TRBV27|13
CASSFRGDQPQHF
TGTGCCAGCAGTTTTAGAGGCGATCAGCCCCAGCATTTT
>TRBD2|TRBJ2-1|NA|TRBV7-9|17
CASSPTFGAGAGNEQFF
TGTGCCAGCAGCCCGACTTTTGGAGCGGGAGCGGGTAATGAGCAGTTCTTC
>NA|TRBJ1-2|NA|TRBV6-1|14
CASSEAGGGQGYTF
TGTGCCAGCAGTGAAGCCGGGGGGGGTCAGGGCTACACCTTC
>NA|TRBJ2-7|NA|TRBV7-6|12
CASSLQAGDKYF
TGTGCCAGCAGCTTACAGGCAGGGGATAAGTACTTC
>NA|TRBJ2-5|NA|TRBV30|11
CAWSVLETQYF
TGTGCCTGGAGTGTACTAGAGACCCAGTACTTC
>TRBD2|TRBJ2-5|NA|TRBV19|17
CASSIPLAGEVGETQYF
TGTGCCAGTAGTATCCCCCTAGCGGGAGAGGTTGGAGAGACCCAGTACTTC
>NA|TRBJ2-7|NA|TRBV15|13
CATSRDRGYEQYF
TGTGCCACCAGCAGAGATCGAGGCTACGAGCAGTACTTC
>NA|TRBJ1-5|NA|TRBV5-6|14
CASSLAAGDQPQHF
TGTGCCAGCAGCTTGGCGGCAGGCGATCAGCCCCAGCATTTT
>NA|TRBJ1-5|NA|TRBV30|14
CAWSPSPSNQPQHF
TGTGCCTGGAGTCCCTCCCCGAGCAATCAGCCCCAGCATTTT
>NA|TRBJ1-2|NA|TRBV10-3|12
CAISGSDYGYTF
TGTGCCATCAGTGGCTCGGACTATGGCTACACCTTC
>TRBD2|TRBJ2-1|NA|TRBV5-4|16
CASHSSGPTSYNEQFF
TGTGCCAGCCATTCTAGCGGGCCAACTTCCTACAATGAGCAGTTCTTC
>NA|TRBJ1-5|once|TRBV2|13
CASSDMAGQPQHF
TGTGCCAGCAGTGATATGGCAGGCCAGCCCCAGCATTTT